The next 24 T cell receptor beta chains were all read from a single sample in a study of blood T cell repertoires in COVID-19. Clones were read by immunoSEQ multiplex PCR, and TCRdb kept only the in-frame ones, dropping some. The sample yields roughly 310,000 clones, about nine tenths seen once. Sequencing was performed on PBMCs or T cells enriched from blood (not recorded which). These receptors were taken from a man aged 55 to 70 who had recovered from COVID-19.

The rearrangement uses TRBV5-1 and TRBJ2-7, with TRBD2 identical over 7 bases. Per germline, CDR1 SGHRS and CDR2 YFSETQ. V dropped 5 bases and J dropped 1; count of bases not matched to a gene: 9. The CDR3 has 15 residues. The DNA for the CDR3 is TGCGCCAGCAGTAACAGCGGGGCACAGTCCTACGAGCAGTACTTC. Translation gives CASSNSGAQSYEQYF.

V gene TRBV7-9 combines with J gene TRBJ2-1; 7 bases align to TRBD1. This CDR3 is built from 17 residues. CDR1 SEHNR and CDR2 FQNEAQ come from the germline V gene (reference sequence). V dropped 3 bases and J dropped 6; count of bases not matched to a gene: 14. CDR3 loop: CASSLVLRQGVVNEQFF. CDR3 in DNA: TGTGCCAGCAGCTTGGTGCTTCGCCAGGGGGTGGTCAATGAGCAGTTCTTC.

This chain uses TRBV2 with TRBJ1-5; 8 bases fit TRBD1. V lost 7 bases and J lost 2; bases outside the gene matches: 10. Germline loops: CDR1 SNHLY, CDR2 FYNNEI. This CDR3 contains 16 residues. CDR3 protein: CASNGQGASRNQPQHF. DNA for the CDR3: TGTGCCAGCAATGGACAGGGCGCATCGCGCAATCAGCCCCAGCATTTT.

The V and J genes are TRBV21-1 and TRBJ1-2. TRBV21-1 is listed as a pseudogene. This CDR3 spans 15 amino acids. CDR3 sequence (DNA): TGTGCCAGCAGCACATATAGGGGAGGTTGGTATGGCTACACCTTC. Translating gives CASSTYRGGWYGYTF.

Here the CDR3 reads CASSVDQGNSPLHF. DNA of the CDR3: TGTGCCAGCAGCGTAGATCAGGGAAATTCACCCCTCCACTTT. The chain combines TRBV9 with TRBJ1-6; perhaps TRBD1 as D (5 bases). Germline V gene lookup returns CDR1 SGDLS and CDR2 YYNGEE. The CDR3 has 14 residues. V lost 0 bases to trimming and J lost 7 bases, with 8 bases between them. The variable domain in full, completed from reference TRBV9 and TRBJ1-6, reads DSGVTQTPKHLITATGQRVTLRCSPRSGDLSVYWYQQSLDQGLQFLIQYYNGEERAKGNILERFSAQQFPDLHSELNLSSLELGDSALYFCASSVDQGNSPLHFGNGTRLTVT.

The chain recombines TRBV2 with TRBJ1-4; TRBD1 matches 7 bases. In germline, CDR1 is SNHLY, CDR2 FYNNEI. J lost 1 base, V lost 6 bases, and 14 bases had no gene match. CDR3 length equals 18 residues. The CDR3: CASSPNRDSLRTNEKLFF. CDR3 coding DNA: TGTGCCAGCAGCCCGAATAGGGACAGTTTAAGAACTAATGAAAAACTGTTTTTT.

CDR3 nucleotide sequence: TGCAGCCAAGCAGGACAGGGGATCCAAGACGGTATTGGGTATGGCTACACCTTC. Its translation is CSQAGQGIQDGIGYGYTF. The V and J genes are TRBV29-1 and TRBJ1-2; TRBD1 agrees at 9 bases. CDR3 length: 18 residues. V was pared by 8 bases and J by 5 bases, with 24 bases of the junction left unmatched. Germline CDR1 SQVTM, CDR2 ANQGSEA.

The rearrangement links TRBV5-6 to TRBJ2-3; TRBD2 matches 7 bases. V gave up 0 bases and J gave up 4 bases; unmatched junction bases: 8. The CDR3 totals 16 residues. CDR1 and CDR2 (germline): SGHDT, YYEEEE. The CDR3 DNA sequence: TGTGCCAGCAGCTTGGGACTGACTAGCAGGGCAGATACGCAGTATTTT. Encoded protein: CASSLGLTSRADTQYF.

Here the CDR3 DNA reads TGTGCCAGCAGTCCCCGGTCGGGGGGGTTCTATGAGCAGTTCTTC. As protein: CASSPRSGGFYEQFF. The chain uses TRBV7-8 and TRBJ2-1; 8 bases align to TRBD2. The germline gives CDR1 SGHVS, CDR2 FQNEAQ. With 6 bases clipped from V and 8 bases from J, the junction kept 12 bases outside the gene matches. The CDR3 runs 15 residues.

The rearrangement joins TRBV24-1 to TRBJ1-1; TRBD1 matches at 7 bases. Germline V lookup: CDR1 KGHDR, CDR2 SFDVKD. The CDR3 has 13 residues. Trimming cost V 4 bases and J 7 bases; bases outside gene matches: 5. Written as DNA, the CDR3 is TGTGCCACCAGTGAACGAGGGGGCTTTGAAGCTTTCTTT. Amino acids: CATSERGGFEAFF.

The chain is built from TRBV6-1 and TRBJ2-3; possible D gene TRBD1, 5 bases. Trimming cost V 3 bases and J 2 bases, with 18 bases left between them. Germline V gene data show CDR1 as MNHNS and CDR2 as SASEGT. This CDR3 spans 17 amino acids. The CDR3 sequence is CASSDPGAGKATDTQYF. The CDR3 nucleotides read TGTGCCAGCAGTGATCCGGGCGCAGGGAAGGCCACAGATACGCAGTATTTT.

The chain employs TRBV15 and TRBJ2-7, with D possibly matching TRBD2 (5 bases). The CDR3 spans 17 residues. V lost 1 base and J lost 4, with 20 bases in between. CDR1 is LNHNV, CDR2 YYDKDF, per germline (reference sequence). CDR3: CATSRGRTDRYWYEQYF. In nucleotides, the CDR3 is TGTGCCACCAGCAGAGGGAGGACGGACCGATATTGGTACGAGCAGTACTTC. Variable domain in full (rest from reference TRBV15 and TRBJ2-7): DAMVIQNPRYQVTQFGKPVTLSCSQTLNHNVMYWYQQKSSQAPKLLFHYYDKDFNNEADTPDNFQSRRPNTSFCFLDIRSPGLGDTAMYLCATSRGRTDRYWYEQYFGPGTRLTVT.

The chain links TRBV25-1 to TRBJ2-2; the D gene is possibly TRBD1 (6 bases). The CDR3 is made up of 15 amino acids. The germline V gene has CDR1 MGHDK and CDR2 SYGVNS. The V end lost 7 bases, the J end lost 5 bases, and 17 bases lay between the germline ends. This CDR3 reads CASNPRGIGTGELFF. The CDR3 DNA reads TGTGCCAGCAACCCGAGGGGGATCGGAACCGGGGAGCTGTTTTTT.

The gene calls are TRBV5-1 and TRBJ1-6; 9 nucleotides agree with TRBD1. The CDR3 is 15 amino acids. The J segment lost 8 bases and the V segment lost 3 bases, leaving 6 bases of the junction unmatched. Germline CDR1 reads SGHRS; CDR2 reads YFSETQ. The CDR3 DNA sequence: TGCGCCAGCAGCTGGTGGACAGGGGAGGATTCACCCCTCCACTTT. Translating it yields CASSWWTGEDSPLHF. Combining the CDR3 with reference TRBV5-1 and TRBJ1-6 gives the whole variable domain KAGVTQTPRYLIKTRGQQVTLSCSPISGHRSVSWYQQTPGQGLQFLFEYFSETQRNKGNFPGRFSGRQFSNSRSEMNVSTLELGDSALYLCASSWWTGEDSPLHFGNGTRLTVT.

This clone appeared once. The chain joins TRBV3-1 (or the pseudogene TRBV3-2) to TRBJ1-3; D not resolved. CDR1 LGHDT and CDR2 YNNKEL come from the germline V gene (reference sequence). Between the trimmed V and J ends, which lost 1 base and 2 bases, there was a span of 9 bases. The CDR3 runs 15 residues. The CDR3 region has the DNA TGTGCCAGCAGCCAAGTACGTCAGGCTGGAAACACCATATATTTT. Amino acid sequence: CASSQVRQAGNTIYF.

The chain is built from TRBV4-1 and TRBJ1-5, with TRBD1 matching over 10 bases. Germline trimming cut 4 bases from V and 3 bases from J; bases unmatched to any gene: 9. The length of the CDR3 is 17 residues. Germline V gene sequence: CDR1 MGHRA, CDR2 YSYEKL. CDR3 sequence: CASSPGIGQGDNQPQHF. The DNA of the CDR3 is TGCGCCAGCAGCCCAGGCATAGGACAGGGGGACAATCAGCCCCAGCATTTT.

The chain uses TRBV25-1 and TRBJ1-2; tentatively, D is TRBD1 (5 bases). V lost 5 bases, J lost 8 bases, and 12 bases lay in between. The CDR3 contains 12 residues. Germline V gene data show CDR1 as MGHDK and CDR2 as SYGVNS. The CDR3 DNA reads TGTGCCAGCAGTCGCGCAGGGCGGGGCTACACCTTC. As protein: CASSRAGRGYTF.

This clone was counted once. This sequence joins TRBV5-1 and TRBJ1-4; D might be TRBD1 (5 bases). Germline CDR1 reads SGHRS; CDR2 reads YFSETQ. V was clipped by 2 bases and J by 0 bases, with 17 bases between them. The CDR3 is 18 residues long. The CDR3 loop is CASSFRGILGSTNEKLFF. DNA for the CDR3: TGCGCCAGCAGCTTTCGGGGGATTTTGGGTTCAACTAATGAAAAACTGTTTTTT.

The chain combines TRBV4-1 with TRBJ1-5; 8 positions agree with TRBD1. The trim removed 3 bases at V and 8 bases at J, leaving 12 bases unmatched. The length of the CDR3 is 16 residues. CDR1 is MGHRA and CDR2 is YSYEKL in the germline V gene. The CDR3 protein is CASSQTTGAYKEPQHF. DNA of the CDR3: TGCGCCAGCAGCCAGACGACAGGGGCGTACAAGGAGCCCCAGCATTTT.

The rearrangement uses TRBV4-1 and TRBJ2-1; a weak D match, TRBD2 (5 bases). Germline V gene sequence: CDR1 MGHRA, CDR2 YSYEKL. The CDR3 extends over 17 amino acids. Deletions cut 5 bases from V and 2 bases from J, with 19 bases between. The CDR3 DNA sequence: TGCGCCAGCAGCGAGAGGAAGCGGATAAAGACCTACAATGAGCAGTTCTTC. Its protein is CASSERKRIKTYNEQFF.

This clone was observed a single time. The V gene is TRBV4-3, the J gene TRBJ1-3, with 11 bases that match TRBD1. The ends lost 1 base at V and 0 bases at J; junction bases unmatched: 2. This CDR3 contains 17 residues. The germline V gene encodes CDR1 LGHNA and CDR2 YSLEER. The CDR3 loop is CASSQGTGGISGNTIYF. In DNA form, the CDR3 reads TGCGCCAGCAGCCAAGGGACAGGGGGCATCTCTGGAAACACCATATATTTT.

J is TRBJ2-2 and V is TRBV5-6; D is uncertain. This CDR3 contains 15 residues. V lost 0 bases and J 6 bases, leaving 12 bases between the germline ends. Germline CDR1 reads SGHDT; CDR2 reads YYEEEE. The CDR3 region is CASSLARYTAGELFF. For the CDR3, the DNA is TGTGCCAGCAGCTTGGCTAGGTATACGGCCGGGGAGCTGTTTTTT.

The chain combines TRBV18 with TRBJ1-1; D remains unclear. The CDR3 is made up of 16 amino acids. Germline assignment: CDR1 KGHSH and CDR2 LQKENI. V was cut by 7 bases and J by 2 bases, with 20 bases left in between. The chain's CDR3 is CASLPTPELANTEAFF. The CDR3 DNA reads TGTGCCAGCTTACCCACCCCTGAACTCGCTAACACTGAAGCTTTCTTT.

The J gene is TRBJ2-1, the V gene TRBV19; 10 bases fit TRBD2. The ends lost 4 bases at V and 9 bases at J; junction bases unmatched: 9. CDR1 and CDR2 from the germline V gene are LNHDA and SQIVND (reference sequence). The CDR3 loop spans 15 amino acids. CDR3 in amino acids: CASSKSGRALGEQFF. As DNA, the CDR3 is TGTGCCAGTAGTAAAAGCGGGAGGGCCCTCGGTGAGCAGTTCTTC.